The 5 T cell receptor beta chains presented below share a single source sample, sequenced in a study of blood T cell repertoires in COVID-19. The data were produced by immunoSEQ multiplex PCR, yet TCRdb's version contains in-frame clones alone and is incomplete. The sample holds 200,000 to 300,000 clones, approximately 83% seen once. Specimen: PBMCs or T cells enriched from blood (not recorded which). All receptors come from a woman between 40 and 50 years old with acute COVID-19.

The chain has TRBV5-1 and TRBJ2-7, with 9 positions matching TRBD2. With V trimmed by 3 bases and J by 0 bases, 4 bases remained unmatched. The CDR3 spans 15 residues. Germline V gene lookup returns CDR1 SGHRS and CDR2 YFSETQ. The chain's CDR3 is CASSSGLATSYEQYF. CDR3 coding DNA: TGCGCCAGCAGCTCCGGACTAGCGACCTCCTACGAGCAGTACTTC.

The chain links TRBV5-1 to TRBJ2-3; 9 bases are a match to TRBD1. The CDR3 contains 15 residues. V was pared by 4 bases and J by 3 bases, with 6 bases of the junction left unmatched. Looked up from germline, CDR1 is SGHRS and CDR2 is YFSETQ. CDR3 sequence (DNA): TGCGCCAGCAGCCCGGGACAGGGACGTACAGATACGCAGTATTTT. Its translation: CASSPGQGRTDTQYF.

This clone appeared a single time. This chain links TRBV7-9 with TRBJ2-7; D gene unclear. Germline CDR1 reads SEHNR; CDR2 reads FQNEAQ (reference sequence). V dropped 3 bases and J dropped 4 bases, with 4 bases sitting between them. The CDR3 runs to 11 residues. This CDR3 is CASSFSYEQYF. In DNA form, the CDR3 reads TGTGCCAGCAGCTTTTCTTACGAGCAGTACTTC. The full variable domain, rest sourced from reference TRBV7-9 and TRBJ2-7, is DTGVSQNPRHKITKRGQNVTFRCDPISEHNRLYWYRQTLGQGPEFLTYFQNEAQLEKSRLLSDRFSAERPKGSFSTLEIQRTEQGDSAMYLCASSFSYEQYFGPGTRLTVT.

In regard to this clone: One end of the junction fails to match germline, which may point to a read error. This chain uses TRBV5-5 with TRBJ2-3, with 8 nucleotides matching TRBD2. CDR1 is SGHKS, CDR2 YYEKEE, per germline (reference sequence). The CDR3 covers 11 residues. CDR3 bases: TGTGCCAGCAGCTTGGAAGCGGGAGTACATTTT. Protein sequence: CASSLEAGVHF.

This chain links TRBV5-5 with TRBJ1-4; 7 positions agree with TRBD1. The J segment lost 4 bases and the V segment lost 9 bases, leaving 12 bases of the junction unmatched. This CDR3 is 15 amino acids long. The germline CDR1 and CDR2 sequences are SGHKS and YYEKEE (reference sequence). The chain's CDR3 is CATTGESSLNEKLFF. CDR3 bases: TGTGCCACCACAGGGGAATCATCCCTTAATGAAAAACTGTTTTTT.